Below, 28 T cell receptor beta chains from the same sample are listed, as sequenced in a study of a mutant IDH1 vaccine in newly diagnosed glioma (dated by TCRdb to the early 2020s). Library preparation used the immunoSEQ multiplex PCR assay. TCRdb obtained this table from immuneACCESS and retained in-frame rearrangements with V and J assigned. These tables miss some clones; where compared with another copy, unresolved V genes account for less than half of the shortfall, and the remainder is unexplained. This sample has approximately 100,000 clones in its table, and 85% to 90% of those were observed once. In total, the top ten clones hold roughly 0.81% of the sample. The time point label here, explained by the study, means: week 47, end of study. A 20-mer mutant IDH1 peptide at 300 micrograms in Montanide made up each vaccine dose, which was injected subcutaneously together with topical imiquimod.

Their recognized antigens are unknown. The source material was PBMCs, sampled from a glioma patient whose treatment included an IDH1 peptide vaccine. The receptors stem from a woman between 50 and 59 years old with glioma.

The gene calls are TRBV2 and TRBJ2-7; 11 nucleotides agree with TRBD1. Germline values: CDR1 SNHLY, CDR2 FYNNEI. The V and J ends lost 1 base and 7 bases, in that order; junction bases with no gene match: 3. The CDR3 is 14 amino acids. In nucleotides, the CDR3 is TGTGCCAGCAGTGAAGGGACAGGGGGCGGGGAGCAGTACTTC. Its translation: CASSEGTGGGEQYF.

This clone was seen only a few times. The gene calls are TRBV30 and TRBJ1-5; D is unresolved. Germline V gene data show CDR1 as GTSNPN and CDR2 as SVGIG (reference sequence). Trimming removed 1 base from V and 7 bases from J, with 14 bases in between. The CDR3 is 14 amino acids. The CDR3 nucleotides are TGTGCCTGGAGTGGAGGGTCCGTAGGACAGCCCCAGCATTTT. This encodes CAWSGGSVGQPQHF. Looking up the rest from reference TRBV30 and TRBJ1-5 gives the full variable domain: SQTIHQWPATLVQPVGSPLSLECTVEGTSNPNLYWYRQAAGRGLQLLFYSVGIGQISSEVPQNLSASRPQDRQFILSSKKLLLSDSGFYLCAWSGGSVGQPQHFGDGTRLSIL.

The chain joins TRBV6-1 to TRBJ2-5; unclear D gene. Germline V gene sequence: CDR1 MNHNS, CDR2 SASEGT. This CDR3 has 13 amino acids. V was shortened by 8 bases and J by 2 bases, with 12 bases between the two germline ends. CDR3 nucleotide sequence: TGTGCCAGCCGAAGACAACTACAAGAGACCCAGTACTTC. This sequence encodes CASRRQLQETQYF.

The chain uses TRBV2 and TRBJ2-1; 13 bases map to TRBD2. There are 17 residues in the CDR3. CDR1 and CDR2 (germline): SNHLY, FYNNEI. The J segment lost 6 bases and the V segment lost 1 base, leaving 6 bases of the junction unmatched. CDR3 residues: CASSEGVLAGGFNEQFF. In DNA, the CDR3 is TGTGCCAGCAGTGAAGGAGTACTAGCGGGAGGGTTCAATGAGCAGTTCTTC.

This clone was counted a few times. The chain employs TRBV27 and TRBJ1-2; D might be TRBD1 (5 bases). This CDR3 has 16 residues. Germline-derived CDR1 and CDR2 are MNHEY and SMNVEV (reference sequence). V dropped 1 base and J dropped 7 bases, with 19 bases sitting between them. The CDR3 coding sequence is TGTGCCAGCAGTTTATACGGGGGAGGGGCTAATTTTGGCTACACCTTC. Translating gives CASSLYGGGANFGYTF.

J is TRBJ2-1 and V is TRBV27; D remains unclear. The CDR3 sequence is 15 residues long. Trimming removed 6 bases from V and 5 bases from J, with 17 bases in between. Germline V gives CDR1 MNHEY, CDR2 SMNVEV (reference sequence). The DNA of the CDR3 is TGTGCCAGCAGCCCCCGGAGTGGGGTCCACAATGAGCAGTTCTTC. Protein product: CASSPRSGVHNEQFF.

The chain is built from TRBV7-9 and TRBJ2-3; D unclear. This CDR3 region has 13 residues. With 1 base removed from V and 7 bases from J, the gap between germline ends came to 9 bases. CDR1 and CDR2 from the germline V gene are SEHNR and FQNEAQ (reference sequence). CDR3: CASSLDQSYTQYF. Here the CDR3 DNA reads TGTGCCAGCAGCTTAGACCAGAGTTATACGCAGTATTTT.

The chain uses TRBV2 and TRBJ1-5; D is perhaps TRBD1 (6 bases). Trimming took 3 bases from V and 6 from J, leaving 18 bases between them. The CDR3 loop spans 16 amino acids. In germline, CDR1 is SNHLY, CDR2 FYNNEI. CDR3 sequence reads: CASSDLGGRDGQPQHF. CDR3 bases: TGTGCCAGCAGTGACCTGGGGGGCAGGGATGGTCAGCCCCAGCATTTT.

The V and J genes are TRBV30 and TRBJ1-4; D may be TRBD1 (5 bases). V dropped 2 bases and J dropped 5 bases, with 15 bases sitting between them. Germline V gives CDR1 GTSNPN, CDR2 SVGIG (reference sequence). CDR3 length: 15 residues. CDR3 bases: TGTGCCTGGAGTATTTTCACGGGACGCAATGAAAAACTGTTTTTT. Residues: CAWSIFTGRNEKLFF.

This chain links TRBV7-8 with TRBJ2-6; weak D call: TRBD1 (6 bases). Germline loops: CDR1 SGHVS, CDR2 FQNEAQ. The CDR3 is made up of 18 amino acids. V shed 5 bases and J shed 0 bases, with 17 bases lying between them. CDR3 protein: CASSPYRVPTSGANVLTF. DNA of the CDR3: TGTGCCAGCAGCCCTTACAGGGTCCCCACCTCTGGGGCCAACGTCCTGACTTTC. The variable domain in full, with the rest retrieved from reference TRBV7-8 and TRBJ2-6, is GAGVSQSPRYKVAKRGQDVALRCDPISGHVSLFWYQQALGQGPEFLTYFQNEAQLDKSGLPSDRFFAERPEGSVSTLKIQRTQQEDSAVYLCASSPYRVPTSGANVLTFGAGSRLTVL.

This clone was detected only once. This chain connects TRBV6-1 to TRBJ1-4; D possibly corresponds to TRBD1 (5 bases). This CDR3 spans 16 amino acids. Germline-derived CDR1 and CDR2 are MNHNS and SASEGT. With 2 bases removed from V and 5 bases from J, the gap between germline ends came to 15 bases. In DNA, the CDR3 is TGTGCCAGCAGTGAAAAGGCGGGGCGTCAGAATGAAAAACTGTTTTTT. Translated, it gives CASSEKAGRQNEKLFF.

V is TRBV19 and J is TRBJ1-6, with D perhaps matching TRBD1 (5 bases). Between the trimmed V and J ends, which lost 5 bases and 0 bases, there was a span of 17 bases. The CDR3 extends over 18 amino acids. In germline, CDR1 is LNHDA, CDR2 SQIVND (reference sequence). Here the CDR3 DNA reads TGTGCCAGTAGTTACGGGGGACGGACGAGCTCCTATAATTCACCCCTCCACTTT. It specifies CASSYGGRTSSYNSPLHF.

The DNA for the CDR3 is TGTGCCTCGCTGGACAGGGGCTATGGCTACACCTTC. Its protein is CASLDRGYGYTF. V is TRBV30 and J is TRBJ1-2; TRBD1 aligns across 9 bases. The CDR3 has 12 amino acids. Germline V CDR1 and CDR2: GTSNPN, SVGIG (reference sequence). V lost 7 bases to trimming and J lost 4 bases; unmatched junction nucleotides: 4. Combining the CDR3 with reference TRBV30 and TRBJ1-2 gives the whole variable domain SQTIHQWPATLVQPVGSPLSLECTVEGTSNPNLYWYRQAAGRGLQLLFYSVGIGQISSEVPQNLSASRPQDRQFILSSKKLLLSDSGFYLCASLDRGYGYTFGSGTRLTVV.

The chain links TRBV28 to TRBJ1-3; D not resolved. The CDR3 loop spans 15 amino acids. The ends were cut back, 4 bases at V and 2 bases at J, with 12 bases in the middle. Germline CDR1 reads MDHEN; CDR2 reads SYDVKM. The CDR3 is CASSSSVGTGNTIYF. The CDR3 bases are TGTGCCAGCAGTTCCTCGGTTGGGACTGGAAACACCATATATTTT.

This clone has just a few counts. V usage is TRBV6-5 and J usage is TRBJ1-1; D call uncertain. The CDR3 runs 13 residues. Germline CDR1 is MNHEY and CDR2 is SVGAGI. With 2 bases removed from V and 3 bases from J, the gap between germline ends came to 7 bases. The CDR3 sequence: CASSYRAYTEAFF. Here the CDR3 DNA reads TGTGCCAGCAGTTACCGGGCGTACACTGAAGCTTTCTTT.

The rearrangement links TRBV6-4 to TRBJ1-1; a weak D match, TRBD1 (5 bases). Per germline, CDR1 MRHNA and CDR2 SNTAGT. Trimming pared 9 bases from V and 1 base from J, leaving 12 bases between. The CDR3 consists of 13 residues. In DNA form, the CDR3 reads TGTGCCAGTTCCCAGGGACGGAACACTGAAGCTTTCTTT. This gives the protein CASSQGRNTEAFF.

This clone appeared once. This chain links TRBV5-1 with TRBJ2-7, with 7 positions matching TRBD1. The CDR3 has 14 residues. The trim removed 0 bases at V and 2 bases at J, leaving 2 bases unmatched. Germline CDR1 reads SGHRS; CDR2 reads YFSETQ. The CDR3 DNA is TGCGCCAGCAGCTTGGGCCAGGGGGCCTACGAGCAGTACTTC. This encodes CASSLGQGAYEQYF.

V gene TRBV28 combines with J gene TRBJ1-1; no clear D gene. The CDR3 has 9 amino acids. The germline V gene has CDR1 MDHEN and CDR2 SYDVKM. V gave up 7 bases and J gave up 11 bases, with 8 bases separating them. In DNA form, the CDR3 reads TGTGCCAGCATGCCTGGGGCTTTCTTT. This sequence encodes CASMPGAFF.

The CDR3 is CASSYSAGAHHGYTF. The DNA for the CDR3 is TGTGCCAGCAGTTATTCGGCAGGGGCCCACCATGGCTACACCTTC. The chain has TRBV6-6 and TRBJ1-2, with D possibly being TRBD1 (6 bases). Germline V CDR1 and CDR2: MNHNY, SVGAGI (reference sequence). The CDR3 consists of 15 residues. V gave up 3 bases and J gave up 6 bases, with 17 bases separating them.

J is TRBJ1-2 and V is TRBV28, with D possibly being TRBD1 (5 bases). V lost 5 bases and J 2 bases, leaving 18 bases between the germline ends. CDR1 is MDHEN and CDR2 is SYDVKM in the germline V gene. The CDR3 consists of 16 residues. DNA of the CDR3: TGTGCCAGCAGTCCGCAGCCCGGGACGGTCAACTATGGCTACACCTTC. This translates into CASSPQPGTVNYGYTF.

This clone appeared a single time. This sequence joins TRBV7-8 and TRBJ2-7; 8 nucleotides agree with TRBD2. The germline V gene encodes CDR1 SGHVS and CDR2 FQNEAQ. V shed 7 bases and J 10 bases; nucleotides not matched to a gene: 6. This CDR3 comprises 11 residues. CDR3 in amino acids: CASIASGSQYF. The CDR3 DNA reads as TGTGCCAGCATCGCAAGCGGGAGTCAGTACTTC. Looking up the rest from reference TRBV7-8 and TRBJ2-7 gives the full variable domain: GAGVSQSPRYKVAKRGQDVALRCDPISGHVSLFWYQQALGQGPEFLTYFQNEAQLDKSGLPSDRFFAERPEGSVSTLKIQRTQQEDSAVYLCASIASGSQYFGPGTRLTVT.

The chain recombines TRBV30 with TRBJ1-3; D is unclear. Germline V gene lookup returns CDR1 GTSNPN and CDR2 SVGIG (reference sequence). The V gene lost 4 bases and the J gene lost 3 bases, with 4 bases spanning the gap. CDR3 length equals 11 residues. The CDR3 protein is CAWTFGNTIYF. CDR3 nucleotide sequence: TGTGCCTGGACTTTTGGAAACACCATATATTTT.

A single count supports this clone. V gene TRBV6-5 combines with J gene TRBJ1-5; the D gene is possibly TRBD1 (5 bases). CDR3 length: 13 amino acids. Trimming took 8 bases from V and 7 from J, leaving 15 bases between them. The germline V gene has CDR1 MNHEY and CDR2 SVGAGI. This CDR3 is CASSPGTWQPQHF. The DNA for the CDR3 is TGTGCCAGCTCCCCAGGGACCTGGCAGCCCCAGCATTTT.

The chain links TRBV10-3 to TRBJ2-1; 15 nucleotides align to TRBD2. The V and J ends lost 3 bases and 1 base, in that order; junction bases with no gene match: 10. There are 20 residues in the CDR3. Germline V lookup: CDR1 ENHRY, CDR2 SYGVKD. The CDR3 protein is CAISDPPGTSGRLSYNEQFF. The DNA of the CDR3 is TGTGCCATCAGTGATCCTCCAGGGACTAGCGGGAGGCTTTCCTACAATGAGCAGTTCTTC.

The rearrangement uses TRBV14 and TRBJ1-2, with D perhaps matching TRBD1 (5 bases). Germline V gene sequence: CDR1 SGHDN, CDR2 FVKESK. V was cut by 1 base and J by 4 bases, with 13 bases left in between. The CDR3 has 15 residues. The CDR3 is CASSQVSGEGYGYTF. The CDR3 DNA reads TGTGCCAGCAGCCAAGTATCGGGGGAGGGCTATGGCTACACCTTC.

Here the CDR3 DNA reads TGTGCCAGCAGCTCCGAACAGGGGGCGAAAAACATTCAGTACTTC. Protein sequence: CASSSEQGAKNIQYF. The rearrangement uses TRBV7-9 and TRBJ2-4; 9 bases align to TRBD1. From germline, CDR1 is SEHNR and CDR2 FQNEAQ (reference sequence). The CDR3 consists of 15 residues. The V gene end was trimmed by 4 bases and the J gene end by 4 bases; junction bases not matched to a gene: 5.

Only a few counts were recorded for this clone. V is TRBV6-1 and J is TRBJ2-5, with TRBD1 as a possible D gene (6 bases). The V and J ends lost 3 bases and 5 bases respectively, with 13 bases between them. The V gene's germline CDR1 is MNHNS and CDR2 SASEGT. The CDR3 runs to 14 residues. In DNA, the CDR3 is TGTGCCAGCAGTGAGACGGACAGTGGCGAGACCCAGTACTTC. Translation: CASSETDSGETQYF.

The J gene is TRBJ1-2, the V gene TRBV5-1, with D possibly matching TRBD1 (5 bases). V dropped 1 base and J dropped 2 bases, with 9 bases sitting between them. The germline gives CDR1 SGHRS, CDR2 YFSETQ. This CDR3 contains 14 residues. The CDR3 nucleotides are TGCGCCAGCAGCTTGTACAGGCAAAACTATGGCTACACCTTC. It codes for CASSLYRQNYGYTF. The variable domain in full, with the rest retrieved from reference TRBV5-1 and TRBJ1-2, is KAGVTQTPRYLIKTRGQQVTLSCSPISGHRSVSWYQQTPGQGLQFLFEYFSETQRNKGNFPGRFSGRQFSNSRSEMNVSTLELGDSALYLCASSLYRQNYGYTFGSGTRLTVV.